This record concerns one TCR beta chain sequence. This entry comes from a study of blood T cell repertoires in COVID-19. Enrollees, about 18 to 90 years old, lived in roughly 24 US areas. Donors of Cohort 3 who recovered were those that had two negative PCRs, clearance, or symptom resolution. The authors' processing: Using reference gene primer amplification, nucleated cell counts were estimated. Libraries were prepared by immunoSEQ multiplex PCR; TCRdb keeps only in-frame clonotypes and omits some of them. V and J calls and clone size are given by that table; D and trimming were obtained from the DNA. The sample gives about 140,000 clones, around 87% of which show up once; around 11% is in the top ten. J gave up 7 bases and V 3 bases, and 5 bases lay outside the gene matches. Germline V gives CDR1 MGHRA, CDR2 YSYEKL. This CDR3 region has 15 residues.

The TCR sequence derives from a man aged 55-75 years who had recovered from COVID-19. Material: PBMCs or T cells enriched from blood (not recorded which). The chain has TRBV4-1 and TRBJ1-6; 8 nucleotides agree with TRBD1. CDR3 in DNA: TGCGCCAGCAGCCAGGCGGACAGGGAGAATTCACCCCTCCACTTT. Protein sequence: CASSQADRENSPLHF.